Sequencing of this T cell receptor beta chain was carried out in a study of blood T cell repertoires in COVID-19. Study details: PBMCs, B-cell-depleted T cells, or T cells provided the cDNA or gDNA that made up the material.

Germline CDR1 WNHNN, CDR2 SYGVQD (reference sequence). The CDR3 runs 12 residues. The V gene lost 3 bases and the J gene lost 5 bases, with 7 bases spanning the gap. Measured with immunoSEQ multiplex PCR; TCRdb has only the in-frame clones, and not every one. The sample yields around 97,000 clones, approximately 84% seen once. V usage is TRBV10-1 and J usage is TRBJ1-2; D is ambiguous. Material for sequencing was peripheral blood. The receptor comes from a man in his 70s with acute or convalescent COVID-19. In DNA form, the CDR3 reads TGCGCCAGCAGTGATAGCACGTATGGCTACACCTTC. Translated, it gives CASSDSTYGYTF.